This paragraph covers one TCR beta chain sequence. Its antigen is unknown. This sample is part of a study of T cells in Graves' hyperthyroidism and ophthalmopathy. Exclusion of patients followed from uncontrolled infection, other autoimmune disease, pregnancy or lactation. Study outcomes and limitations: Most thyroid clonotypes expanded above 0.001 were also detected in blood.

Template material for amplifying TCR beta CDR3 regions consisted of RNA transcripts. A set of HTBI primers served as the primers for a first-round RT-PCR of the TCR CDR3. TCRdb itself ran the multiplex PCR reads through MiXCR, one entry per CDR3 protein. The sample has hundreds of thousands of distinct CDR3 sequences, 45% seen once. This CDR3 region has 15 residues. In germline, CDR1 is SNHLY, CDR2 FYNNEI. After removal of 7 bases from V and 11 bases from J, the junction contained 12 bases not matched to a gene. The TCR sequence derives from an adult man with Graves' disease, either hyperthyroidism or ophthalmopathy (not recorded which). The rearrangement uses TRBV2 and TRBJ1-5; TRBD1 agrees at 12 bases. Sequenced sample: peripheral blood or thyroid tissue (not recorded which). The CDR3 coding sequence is TGTGCCAGCACCACCGGGACAGGGGGCAGAGAGACCCAGCATTTT. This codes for CASTTGTGGRETQHF.